This TCR beta chain is drawn from a study of blood T cell repertoires in COVID-19. Repertoires were generated with immunoSEQ multiplex PCR, while TCRdb's copy carries only in-frame clones and drops some. The sample consists of roughly 430,000 clones, around 90% of them appearing once. Germline V gives CDR1 MNHEY, CDR2 SMNVEV (reference sequence). This CDR3 region has 15 residues. The V and J ends lost 5 bases and 5 bases, in that order; junction bases with no gene match: 7. This receptor was identified in a woman aged 40 to 50 with acute COVID-19. The gene calls are TRBV27 and TRBJ1-2; 11 bases match TRBD1. Material: PBMCs or T cells enriched from blood (not recorded which). CDR3 protein: CASSNPDRGLYGYTF. In DNA form, the CDR3 reads TGTGCCAGCAGTAACCCGGACAGGGGGCTTTATGGCTACACCTTC.